This TCR beta chain was observed in a study of T cell responses to AZD1222 COVID-19 vaccine. Measured with immunoSEQ multiplex PCR; TCRdb has only the in-frame clones, and not every one. The table shows approximately 91,000 clones, with roughly 88% occurring only once. The CDR3 is made up of 20 amino acids. Sequencing used peripheral blood, obtained on day 0 of AZD1222 vaccination. The chain uses TRBV21-1 and TRBJ1-6; the table assigns TRBD1, which was not confirmed against the DNA. TRBV21-1 is a known pseudogene. The sequence came from an adult in good health. The CDR3 DNA is TGTGCCAGCAGCAAACGGGACAAATTTCAGGGCCTCTCCTATAATTCACCCCTCCACTTT. It specifies CASSKRDKFQGLSYNSPLHF.